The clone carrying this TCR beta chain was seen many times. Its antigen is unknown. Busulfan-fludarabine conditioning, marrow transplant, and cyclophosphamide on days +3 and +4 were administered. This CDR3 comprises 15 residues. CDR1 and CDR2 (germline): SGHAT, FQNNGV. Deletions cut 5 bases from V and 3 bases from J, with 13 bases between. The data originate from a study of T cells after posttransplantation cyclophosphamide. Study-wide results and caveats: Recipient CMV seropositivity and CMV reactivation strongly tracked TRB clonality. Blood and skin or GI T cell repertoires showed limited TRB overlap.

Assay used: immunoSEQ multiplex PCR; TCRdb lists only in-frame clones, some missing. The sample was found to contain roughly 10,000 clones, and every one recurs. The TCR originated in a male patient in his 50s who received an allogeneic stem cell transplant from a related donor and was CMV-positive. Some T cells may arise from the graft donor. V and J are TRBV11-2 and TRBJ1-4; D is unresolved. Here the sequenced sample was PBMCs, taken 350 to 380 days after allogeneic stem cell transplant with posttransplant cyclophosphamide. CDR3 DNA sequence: TGTGCCAGCAGCCCGGTCCCCGCGGCTAATGAAAAACTGTTTTTT. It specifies CASSPVPAANEKLFF.